The sequence of this T cell receptor (beta chain) was determined in a study of blood T cell repertoires in COVID-19. Which cohort a participant joined came from the clinical history participants gave. The table came from immunoSEQ multiplex PCR; TCRdb's copy has only in-frame clones and leaves some out. The sample has about 270,000 clones; around 89% are singletons. Sequencing was performed on PBMCs or T cells enriched from blood (not recorded which). The sequence came from a woman aged 18 to 35 who had recovered from COVID-19.

CDR3: CASSQDTGANYGYTF. CDR3 DNA sequence: TGTGCCAGCAGCCAAGATACAGGGGCGAACTATGGCTACACCTTC. The genes are TRBV3-1 (or the pseudogene TRBV3-2) and TRBJ1-2; TRBD1 matches at 7 bases. Unmatched junction bases numbered 3, after V lost 0 bases and J lost 2 bases. Looked up from germline, CDR1 is LGHDT and CDR2 is YNNKEL (reference sequence). This CDR3 spans 15 amino acids.